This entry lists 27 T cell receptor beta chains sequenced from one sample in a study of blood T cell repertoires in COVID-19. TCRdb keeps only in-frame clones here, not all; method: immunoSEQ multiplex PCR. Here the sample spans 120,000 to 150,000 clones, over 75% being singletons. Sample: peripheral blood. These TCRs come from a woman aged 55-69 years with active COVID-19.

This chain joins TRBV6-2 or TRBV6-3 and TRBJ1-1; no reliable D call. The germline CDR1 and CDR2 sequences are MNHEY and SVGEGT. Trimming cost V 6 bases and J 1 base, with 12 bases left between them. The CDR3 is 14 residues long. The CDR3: CASSRDTRNTEAFF. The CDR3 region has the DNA TGTGCCAGCAGCCGTGACACCAGGAACACTGAAGCTTTCTTT.

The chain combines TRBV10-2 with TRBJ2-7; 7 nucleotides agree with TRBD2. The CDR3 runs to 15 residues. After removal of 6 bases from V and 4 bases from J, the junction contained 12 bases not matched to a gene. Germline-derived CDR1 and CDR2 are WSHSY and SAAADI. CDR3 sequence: CASRRTSDDGYEQYF. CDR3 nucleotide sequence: TGCGCCAGCAGACGAACTAGCGACGATGGTTACGAGCAGTACTTC.

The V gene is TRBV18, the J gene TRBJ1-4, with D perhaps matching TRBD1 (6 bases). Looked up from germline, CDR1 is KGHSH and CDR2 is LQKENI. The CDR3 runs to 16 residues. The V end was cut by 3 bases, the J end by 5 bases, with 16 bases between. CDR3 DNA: TGTGCCAGCTCACCCCGACTTGGACAGAAGAATGAAAAACTGTTTTTT. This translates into CASSPRLGQKNEKLFF.

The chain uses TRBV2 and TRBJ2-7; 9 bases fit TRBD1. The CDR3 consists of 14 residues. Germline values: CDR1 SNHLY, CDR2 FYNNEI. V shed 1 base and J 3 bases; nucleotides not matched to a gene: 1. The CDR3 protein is CASSEDRGLYEQYF. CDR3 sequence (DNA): TGTGCCAGCAGTGAAGACAGGGGGCTCTACGAGCAGTACTTC.

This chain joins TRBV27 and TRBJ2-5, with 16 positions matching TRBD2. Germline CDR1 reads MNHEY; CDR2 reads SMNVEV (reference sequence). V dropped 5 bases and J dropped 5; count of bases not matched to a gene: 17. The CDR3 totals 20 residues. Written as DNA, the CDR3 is TGTGCCAGCAGTCGAAAACACCCGGGACTAGCGGGAGGGCCCGGGGAGACCCAGTACTTC. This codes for CASSRKHPGLAGGPGETQYF.

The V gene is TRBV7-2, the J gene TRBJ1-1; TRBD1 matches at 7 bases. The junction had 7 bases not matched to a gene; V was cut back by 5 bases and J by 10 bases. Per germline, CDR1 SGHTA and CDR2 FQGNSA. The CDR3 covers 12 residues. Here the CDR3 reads CASSVQGVVAFF. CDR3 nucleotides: TGTGCCAGCAGCGTCCAGGGGGTAGTAGCTTTCTTT.

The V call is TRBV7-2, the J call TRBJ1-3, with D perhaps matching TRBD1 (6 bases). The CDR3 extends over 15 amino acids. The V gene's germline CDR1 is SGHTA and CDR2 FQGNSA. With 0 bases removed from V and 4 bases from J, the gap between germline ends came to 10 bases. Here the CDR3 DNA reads TGTGCCAGCAGCTTAGCTGGGGGGGCAGGAAACACCATATATTTT. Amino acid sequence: CASSLAGGAGNTIYF.

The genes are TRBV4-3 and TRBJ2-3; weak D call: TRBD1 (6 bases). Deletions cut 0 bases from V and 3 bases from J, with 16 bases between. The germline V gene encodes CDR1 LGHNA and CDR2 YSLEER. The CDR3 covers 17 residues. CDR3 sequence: CASSQDLRGSWTDTQYF. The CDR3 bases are TGCGCCAGCAGCCAAGATCTAAGGGGGAGTTGGACAGATACGCAGTATTTT.

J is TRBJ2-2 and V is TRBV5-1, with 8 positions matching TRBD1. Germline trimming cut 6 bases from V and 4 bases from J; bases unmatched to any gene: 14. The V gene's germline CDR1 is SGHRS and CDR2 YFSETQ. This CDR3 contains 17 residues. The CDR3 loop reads CASKDRIRQGSTGELFF. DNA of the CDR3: TGCGCCAGCAAGGACCGGATTCGACAGGGGTCCACCGGGGAGCTGTTTTTT.

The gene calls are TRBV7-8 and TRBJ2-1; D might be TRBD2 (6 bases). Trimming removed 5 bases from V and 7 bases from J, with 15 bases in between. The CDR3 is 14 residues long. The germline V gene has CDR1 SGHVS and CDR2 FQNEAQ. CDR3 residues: CASSQRPSGNEQFF. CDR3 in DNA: TGTGCCAGCAGCCAGAGGCCCAGCGGGAATGAGCAGTTCTTC.

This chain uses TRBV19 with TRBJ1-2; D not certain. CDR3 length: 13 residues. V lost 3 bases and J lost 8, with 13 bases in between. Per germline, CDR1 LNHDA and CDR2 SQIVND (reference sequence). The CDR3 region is CASSISSGGGYTF. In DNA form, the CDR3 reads TGTGCCAGTAGTATTTCGTCGGGTGGCGGCTACACCTTC.

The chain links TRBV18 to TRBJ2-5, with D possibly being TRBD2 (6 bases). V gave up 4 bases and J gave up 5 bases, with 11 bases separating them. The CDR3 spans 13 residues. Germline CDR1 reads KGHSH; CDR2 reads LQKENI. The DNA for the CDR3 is TGTGCCAGCTCACACGTCCGGGGGGAGACCCAGTACTTC. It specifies CASSHVRGETQYF. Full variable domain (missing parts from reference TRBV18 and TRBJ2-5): NAGVMQNPRHLVRRRGQEARLRCSPMKGHSHVYWYRQLPEEGLKFMVYLQKENIIDESGMPKERFSAEFPKEGPSILRIQQVVRGDSAAYFCASSHVRGETQYFGPGTRLLVL.

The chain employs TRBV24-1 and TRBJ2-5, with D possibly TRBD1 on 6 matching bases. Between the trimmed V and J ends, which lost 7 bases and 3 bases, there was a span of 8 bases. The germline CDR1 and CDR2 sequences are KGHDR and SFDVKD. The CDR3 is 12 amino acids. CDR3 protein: CATSHREETQYF. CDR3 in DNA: TGTGCCACCAGCCACAGGGAAGAGACCCAGTACTTC.

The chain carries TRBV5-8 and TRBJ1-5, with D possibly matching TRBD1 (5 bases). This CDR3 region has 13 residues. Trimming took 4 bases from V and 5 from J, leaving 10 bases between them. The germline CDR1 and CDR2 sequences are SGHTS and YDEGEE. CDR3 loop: CASSRDSHQPQHF. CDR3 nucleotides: TGTGCCAGCAGCCGGGACTCCCATCAGCCCCAGCATTTT.

The CDR3 DNA sequence: TGTGCCATCAGTGACACTAGCGGGAGATCGGCTGAGCAGTTCTTC. Its protein is CAISDTSGRSAEQFF. The chain has TRBV10-3 and TRBJ2-1; TRBD2 aligns across 11 bases. The CDR3 has 15 residues. CDR1 is ENHRY and CDR2 is SYGVKD in the germline V gene. Trimming removed 3 bases from V and 9 bases from J; junction bases left unmatched: 7.

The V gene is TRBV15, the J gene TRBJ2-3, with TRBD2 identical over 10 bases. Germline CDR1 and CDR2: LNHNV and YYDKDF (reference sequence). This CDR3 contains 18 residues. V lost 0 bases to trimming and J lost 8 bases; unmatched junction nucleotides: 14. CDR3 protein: CATSRESYLAGAGGTQYF. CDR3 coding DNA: TGTGCCACCAGCAGAGAAAGCTACCTAGCGGGAGCGGGGGGTACGCAGTATTTT. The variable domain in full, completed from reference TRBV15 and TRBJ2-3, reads DAMVIQNPRYQVTQFGKPVTLSCSQTLNHNVMYWYQQKSSQAPKLLFHYYDKDFNNEADTPDNFQSRRPNTSFCFLDIRSPGLGDTAMYLCATSRESYLAGAGGTQYFGPGTRLTVL.

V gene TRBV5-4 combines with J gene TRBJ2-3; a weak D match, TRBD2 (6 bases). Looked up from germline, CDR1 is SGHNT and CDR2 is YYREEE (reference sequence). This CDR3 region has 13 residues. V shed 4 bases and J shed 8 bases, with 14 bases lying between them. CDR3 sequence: CASSPDTGSTQYF. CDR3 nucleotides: TGTGCCAGCAGCCCGGACACCGGGAGTACGCAGTATTTT.

The CDR3 region has the DNA TGTGCCAGCAGCTTAGATCCACAGGGGATATACGAGCAGTACTTC. Amino acid sequence: CASSLDPQGIYEQYF. This chain connects TRBV11-2 to TRBJ2-7; 7 bases are a match to TRBD1. Germline trimming cut 0 bases from V and 4 bases from J; bases unmatched to any gene: 6. The CDR3 length is 15 residues. The V gene's germline CDR1 is SGHAT and CDR2 FQNNGV.

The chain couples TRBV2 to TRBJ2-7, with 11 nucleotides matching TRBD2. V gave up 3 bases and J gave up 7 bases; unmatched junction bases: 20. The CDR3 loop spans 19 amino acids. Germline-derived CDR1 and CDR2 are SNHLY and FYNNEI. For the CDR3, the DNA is TGTGCCAGCAGTGACAGCCTAGCGGGAGGCCCGGAACTTGGGTGGGAGCAGTACTTC. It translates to CASSDSLAGGPELGWEQYF.

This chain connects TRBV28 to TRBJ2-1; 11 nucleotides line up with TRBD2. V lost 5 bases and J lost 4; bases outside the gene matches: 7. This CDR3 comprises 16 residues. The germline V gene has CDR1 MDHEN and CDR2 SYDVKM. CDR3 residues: CASSPLLAGAYNEQFF. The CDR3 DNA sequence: TGTGCCAGCAGTCCCCTACTAGCGGGAGCTTACAATGAGCAGTTCTTC. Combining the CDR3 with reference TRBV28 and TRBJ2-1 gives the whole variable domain DVKVTQSSRYLVKRTGEKVFLECVQDMDHENMFWYRQDPGLGLRLIYFSYDVKMKEKGDIPEGYSVSREKKERFSLILESASTNQTSMYLCASSPLLAGAYNEQFFGPGTRLTVL.

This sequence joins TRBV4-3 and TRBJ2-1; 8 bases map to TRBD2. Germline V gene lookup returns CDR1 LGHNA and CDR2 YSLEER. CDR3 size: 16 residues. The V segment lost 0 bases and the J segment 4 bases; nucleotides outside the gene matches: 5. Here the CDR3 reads CASSQDWGLGYNEQFF. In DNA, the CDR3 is TGCGCCAGCAGCCAAGATTGGGGACTAGGGTACAATGAGCAGTTCTTC.

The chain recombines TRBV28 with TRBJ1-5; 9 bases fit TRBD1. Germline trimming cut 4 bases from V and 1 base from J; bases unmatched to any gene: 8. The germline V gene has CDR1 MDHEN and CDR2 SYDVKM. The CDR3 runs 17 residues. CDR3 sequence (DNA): TGTGCCAGCAGTTGGCCGCGGACAGGGGAGAGCAATCAGCCCCAGCATTTT. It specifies CASSWPRTGESNQPQHF.

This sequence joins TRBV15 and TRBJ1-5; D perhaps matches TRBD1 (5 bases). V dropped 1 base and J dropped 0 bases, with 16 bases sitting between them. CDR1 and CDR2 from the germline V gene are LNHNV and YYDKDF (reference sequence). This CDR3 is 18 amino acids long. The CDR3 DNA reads TGTGCCACCAGCAGAGGGAGGGGCACCGCCTATAGCAATCAGCCCCAGCATTTT. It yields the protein CATSRGRGTAYSNQPQHF.

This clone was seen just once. CDR3 coding DNA: TGTGCCAGCAGTGAATCCGGGCAGGGTGTATCACCCCTCCACTTT. As protein: CASSESGQGVSPLHF. The chain is built from TRBV25-1 and TRBJ1-6; D may be TRBD1 (5 bases). The germline CDR1 and CDR2 sequences are MGHDK and SYGVNS. This CDR3 has 15 amino acids. The V end lost 1 base, the J end lost 10 bases, and 14 bases lay between the germline ends.

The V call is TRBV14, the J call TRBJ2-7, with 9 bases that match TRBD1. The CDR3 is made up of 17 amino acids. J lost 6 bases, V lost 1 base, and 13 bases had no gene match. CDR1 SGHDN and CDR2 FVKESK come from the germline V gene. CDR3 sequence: CASSQAGGQGRSCEQYF. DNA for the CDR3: TGTGCCAGCAGCCAAGCGGGTGGACAGGGGCGATCTTGCGAGCAGTACTTC.

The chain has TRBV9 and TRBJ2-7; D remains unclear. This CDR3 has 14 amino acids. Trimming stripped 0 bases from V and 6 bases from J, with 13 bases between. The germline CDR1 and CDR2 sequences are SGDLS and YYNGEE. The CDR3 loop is CASSVGAGKSEQYF. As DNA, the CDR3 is TGTGCCAGCAGCGTAGGGGCAGGAAAAAGCGAGCAGTACTTC.

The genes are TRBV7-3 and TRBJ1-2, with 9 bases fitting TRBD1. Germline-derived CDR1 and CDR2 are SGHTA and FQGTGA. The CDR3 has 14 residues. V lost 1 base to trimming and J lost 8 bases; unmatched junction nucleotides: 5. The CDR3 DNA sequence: TGTGCCAGCAGCTTAAACGGACAGGGGTTCGGCTACACCTTC. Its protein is CASSLNGQGFGYTF.